These T cell receptor beta chains were read from a single sample in a study of siplizumab effects on memory and regulatory T cells. Profiled with immunoSEQ multiplex PCR; TCRdb holds only in-frame clones, not every one. The sample contains more than 95,000 clones, over 90% of which appear only once. Specimen: Tregs sorted from blood. The receptor set was obtained from a human donor in good health. CDR3s include the opening cysteine and the closing phenylalanine or tryptophan. D genes are given only for firm matches. Expanded clones are given a class, and other clones once, few, many or no size at all.

V	D	J	size	CDR3	DNA
TRBV5-5	NA	TRBJ1-5	NA	CASSFGHATTNQPQHF	TGTGCCAGCAGCTTTGGCCACGCCACAACCAATCAGCCCCAGCATTTT
TRBV27	NA	TRBJ1-2	NA	CASSFPGLRGYTF	TGTGCCAGCAGTTTCCCGGGTCTTCGCGGCTACACCTTC
TRBV27	NA	TRBJ2-7	NA	CASQMRGSYEQYF	TGTGCCAGCCAAATGCGCGGCTCCTACGAGCAGTACTTC
TRBV2	TRBD2	TRBJ2-7	NA	CASSERFEGGYEQYF	TGTGCCAGCAGTGAACGGTTCGAGGGAGGGTACGAGCAGTACTTC
TRBV30	TRBD1	TRBJ1-2	NA	CAWRPGTVGGYTF	TGTGCCTGGAGGCCCGGGACAGTTGGTGGCTACACCTTC
TRBV5-3	NA	TRBJ2-1	few	CARSASSYNEQFF	TGTGCCAGAAGCGCGAGCTCCTACAATGAGCAGTTCTTC
TRBV6-5	NA	TRBJ2-1	NA	CASSHTVNEQFF	TGTGCCAGCAGCCACACAGTCAATGAGCAGTTCTTC
TRBV15	TRBD2	TRBJ2-1	NA	CATSRARLAGIEQFF	TGTGCCACCAGCAGAGCTAGACTAGCGGGAATTGAGCAGTTCTTC
TRBV2	NA	TRBJ2-7	NA	CASSVGLVYEQYF	TGTGCCAGCAGCGTTGGACTTGTCTACGAGCAGTACTTC
TRBV7-2	TRBD2	TRBJ2-7	NA	CASSLIAGQYF	TGTGCCAGCAGCTTAATAGCGGGACAGTACTTC
TRBV7-9	TRBD1	TRBJ2-2	NA	CASSLARGLNTGELFF	TGTGCCAGCAGCTTAGCGAGGGGGCTGAACACCGGGGAGCTGTTTTTT
TRBV4-2	TRBD1	TRBJ1-1	NA	CASSLTGGGTEAFF	TGTGCCAGCAGCCTAACAGGGGGAGGCACTGAAGCTTTCTTT
TRBV10-3	NA	TRBJ2-3	NA	CAISAVGGTDTQYF	TGTGCCATCAGTGCGGTGGGGGGCACAGATACGCAGTATTTT
TRBV5-1	NA	TRBJ1-1	once	CASSLGWGGTEAFF	TGCGCCAGCAGCTTGGGGTGGGGTGGCACTGAAGCTTTCTTT
TRBV15	NA	TRBJ2-1	NA	CATSRAQEYNEQFF	TGTGCCACCAGCAGAGCACAGGAGTACAATGAGCAGTTCTTC
TRBV7-3	NA	TRBJ2-2	NA	CASSLAGANTGELFF	TGTGCCAGCAGCTTGGCAGGGGCGAACACCGGGGAGCTGTTTTTT
TRBV10-3	TRBD2	TRBJ2-5	NA	CAITISGAGSQYF	TGTGCCATCACAATTAGCGGGGCAGGGTCCCAGTACTTC
TRBV29-1	NA	TRBJ2-7	NA	CSTSRGGPEQYF	TGCAGCACGAGCCGCGGGGGCCCCGAGCAGTACTTC
TRBV9	TRBD1	TRBJ1-6	NA	CASSPKGQGHNSPLHF	TGTGCCAGCAGCCCAAAGGGACAGGGCCATAATTCACCCCTCCACTTT
TRBV19	NA	TRBJ2-1	NA	CASSIEGQWGEQFF	TGTGCCAGTAGTATAGAGGGCCAGTGGGGTGAGCAGTTCTTC
TRBV28	TRBD1	TRBJ2-5	NA	CASSSGRGMRETQYF	TGTGCCAGCAGTTCCGGCAGGGGGATGCGAGAGACCCAGTACTTC
TRBV25-1	NA	TRBJ1-2	once	CASSAAGANYGYTF	TGTGCCAGCAGTGCGGCAGGGGCTAACTATGGCTACACCTTC
TRBV10-3	NA	TRBJ1-2	NA	CASTNGGGYTF	TGTGCCTCGACAAACGGGGGTGGCTACACCTTC
TRBV18	TRBD1	TRBJ1-1	NA	CASSPEGAITEAFF	TGTGCCAGCTCACCAGAGGGGGCGATCACTGAAGCTTTCTTT
TRBV4-1	NA	TRBJ1-1	NA	CASSLRRRMNTEAFF	TGCGCCAGCAGCCTCCGGCGTCGGATGAACACTGAAGCTTTCTTT
TRBV5-1	NA	TRBJ2-1	NA	CASSRRDENEQFF	TGCGCCAGCAGTCGGAGGGATGAGAATGAGCAGTTCTTC
TRBV9	TRBD2	TRBJ2-5	NA	CASSAGLAGVETQYF	TGTGCCAGCAGCGCTGGACTAGCGGGAGTGGAGACCCAGTACTTC
TRBV6-1	NA	TRBJ1-3	NA	CASSVGPVAGNTIYF	TGTGCCAGCAGCGTCGGGCCGGTGGCTGGAAACACCATATATTTT